This TCR beta chain comes out of a study of PD-L1 blockade in urothelial cancer. Clones were read by immunoSEQ multiplex PCR, and TCRdb kept only the in-frame ones, dropping some. This sample yields roughly 26,000 clones, of which roughly 89% are seen a single time; 3% to 3.5% belongs to the top ten. Germline V gene lookup returns CDR1 SGHNT and CDR2 YYREEE (reference sequence). V shed 6 bases, J shed 5 bases, and the junction held 15 bases outside the gene matches. The CDR3 spans 16 residues. This receptor was identified in a man aged 50 to 60 with urothelial cancer. Sequenced here: PBMCs, sampled around atezolizumab (anti-PD-L1) treatment. The rearrangement uses TRBV5-4 and TRBJ2-3, with 7 bases fitting TRBD2. The CDR3 loop is CASNPREGRGEDTQYF. In nucleotides, the CDR3 is TGTGCCAGCAATCCGAGGGAGGGCCGAGGAGAAGATACGCAGTATTTT. The complete variable domain, with remaining parts taken from reference TRBV5-4 and TRBJ2-3, reads ETGVTQSPTHLIKTRGQQVTLRCSSQSGHNTVSWYQQALGQGPQFIFQYYREEENGRGNFPPRFSGLQFPNYSSELNVNALELDDSALYLCASNPREGRGEDTQYFGPGTRLTVL.